The next 4 T cell receptor beta chains were all read from a single sample in a study of blood T cell repertoires in COVID-19. TCRdb keeps only in-frame clones here, not all; method: immunoSEQ multiplex PCR. The sample gives about 210,000 clones, around 82% of which show up once; around 2.3% is in the top ten. The sequenced sample was peripheral blood. The origin of the receptors is a woman in her 40s with active or convalescent COVID-19.

The table lists this clone with a count of one. The chain recombines TRBV7-2 with TRBJ2-3, with 9 bases identical to TRBD2. The CDR3 is 16 amino acids. The germline V gene has CDR1 SGHTA and CDR2 FQGNSA. Trimming took 5 bases from V and 1 from J; bases not matched to a gene: 7. The CDR3 here is CASSPRTSEGTDTQYF. The CDR3 bases are TGTGCCAGCAGCCCCCGGACTAGCGAAGGCACAGATACGCAGTATTTT.

The chain has TRBV25-1 and TRBJ2-3; TRBD2 agrees at 8 bases. The V gene's germline CDR1 is MGHDK and CDR2 SYGVNS. The CDR3 contains 17 residues. Germline trimming cut 2 bases from V and 2 bases from J; bases unmatched to any gene: 9. CDR3 bases: TGTGCCAGCAGTGAAGATAGGGGTAGCGGGATCACAGATACGCAGTATTTT. This sequence encodes CASSEDRGSGITDTQYF.

This chain links TRBV6-2 or TRBV6-3 with TRBJ1-1; D might be TRBD1 (5 bases). The CDR3 length is 11 residues. The germline gives CDR1 MNHEY, CDR2 SVGEGT. V lost 5 bases to trimming and J lost 7 bases, with 8 bases between them. CDR3 sequence: CASSHGGEAFF. CDR3 nucleotides: TGTGCCAGCAGTCACGGGGGTGAAGCTTTCTTT.

The CDR3 protein is CASSSGTGYAQETQYF. The CDR3 bases are TGTGCCAGCAGCTCCGGGACAGGGTATGCACAAGAGACCCAGTACTTC. The chain recombines TRBV7-3 with TRBJ2-5, with TRBD1 matching 9 bases. This CDR3 spans 16 amino acids. J lost 2 bases, V lost 4 bases, and 8 bases had no gene match. Germline lookup yields CDR1 SGHTA and CDR2 FQGTGA.